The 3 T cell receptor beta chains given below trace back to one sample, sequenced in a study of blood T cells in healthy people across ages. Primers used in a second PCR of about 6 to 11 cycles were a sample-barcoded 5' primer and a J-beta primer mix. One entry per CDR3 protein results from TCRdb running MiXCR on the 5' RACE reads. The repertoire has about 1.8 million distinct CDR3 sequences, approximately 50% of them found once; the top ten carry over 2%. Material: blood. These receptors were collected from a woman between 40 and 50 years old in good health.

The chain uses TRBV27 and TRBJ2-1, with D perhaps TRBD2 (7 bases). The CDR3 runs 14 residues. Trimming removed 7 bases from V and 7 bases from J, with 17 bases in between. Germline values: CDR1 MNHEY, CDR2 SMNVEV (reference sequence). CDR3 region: CASTTGGAGNEQFF. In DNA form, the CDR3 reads TGTGCCAGCACTACTGGGGGGGCCGGGAATGAGCAGTTCTTC.

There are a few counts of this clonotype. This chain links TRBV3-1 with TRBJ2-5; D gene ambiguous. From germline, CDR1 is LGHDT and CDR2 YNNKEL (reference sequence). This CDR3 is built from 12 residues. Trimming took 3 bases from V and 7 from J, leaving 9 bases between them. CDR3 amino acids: CASSQHLGTQYF. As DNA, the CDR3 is TGTGCCAGCAGCCAGCATCTAGGGACCCAGTACTTC.

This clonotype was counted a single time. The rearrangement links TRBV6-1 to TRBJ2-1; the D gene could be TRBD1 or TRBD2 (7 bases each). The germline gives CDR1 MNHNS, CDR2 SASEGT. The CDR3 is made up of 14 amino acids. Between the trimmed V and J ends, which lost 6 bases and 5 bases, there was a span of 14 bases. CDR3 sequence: CASRQQGTNNEQFF. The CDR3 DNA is TGTGCCAGCAGACAACAGGGGACTAACAATGAGCAGTTCTTC.